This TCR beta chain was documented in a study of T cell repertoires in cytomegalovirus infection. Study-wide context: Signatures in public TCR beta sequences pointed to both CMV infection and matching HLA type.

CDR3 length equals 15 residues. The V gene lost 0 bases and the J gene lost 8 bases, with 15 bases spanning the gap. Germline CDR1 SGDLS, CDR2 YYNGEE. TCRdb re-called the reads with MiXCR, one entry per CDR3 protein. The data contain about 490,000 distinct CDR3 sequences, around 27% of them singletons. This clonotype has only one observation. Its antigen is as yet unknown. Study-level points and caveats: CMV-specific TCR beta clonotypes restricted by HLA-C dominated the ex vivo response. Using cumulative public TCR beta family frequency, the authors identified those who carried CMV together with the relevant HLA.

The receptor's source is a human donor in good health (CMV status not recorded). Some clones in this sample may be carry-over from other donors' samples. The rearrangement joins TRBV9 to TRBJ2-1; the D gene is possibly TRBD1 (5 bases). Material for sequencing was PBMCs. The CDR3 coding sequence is TGTGCCAGCAGCGTAGGTGGGGCCCCAAGCGATGAGCAGTTCTTC. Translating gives CASSVGGAPSDEQFF.